The entry below describes one TCR beta chain. Sequence at one end of the junction differs from germline and may be a read error. The data originate from a study of blood T cell repertoires in COVID-19. About the study: Samples came from the United States, Italy and Spain, spanning acute and convalescent COVID-19. T cells, B-cell-depleted T cells, or PBMCs supplied cDNA or gDNA.

Methods used by the authors: Amplified reference gene primers provided the basis for estimating nucleated cell counts. The assay was immunoSEQ multiplex PCR, and TCRdb's table has in-frame clones only and misses some. The V and J calls and clone size are taken from that table; D and trimming were inferred from the DNA. The sample holds fewer than 250,000 clones, approximately 86% seen once. CDR3 length equals 16 residues. Germline V lookup: CDR1 SSHAT, CDR2 FNYEAQ (reference sequence). The sample comprised peripheral blood. The chain combines TRBV7-7 with TRBJ2-2, with D perhaps TRBD2 (5 bases). This clonotype was obtained from a man aged 30-40 years with acute or convalescent COVID-19. The CDR3 spells CASSPLSGSNTGELFF. As DNA, the CDR3 is TGTGCTAGCAGCCCGCTTTCGGGGTCGAACACCGGGGAGCTGTTTTTT.